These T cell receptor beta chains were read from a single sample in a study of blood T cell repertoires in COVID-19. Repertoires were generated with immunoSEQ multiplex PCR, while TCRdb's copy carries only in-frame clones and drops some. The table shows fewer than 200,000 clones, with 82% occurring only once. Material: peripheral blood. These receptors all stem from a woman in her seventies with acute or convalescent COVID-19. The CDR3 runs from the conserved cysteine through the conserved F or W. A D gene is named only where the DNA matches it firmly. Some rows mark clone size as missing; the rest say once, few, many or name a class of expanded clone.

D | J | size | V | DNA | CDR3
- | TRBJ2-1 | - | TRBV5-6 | TGTGCCAGCAGTCGTCCGGGACTCCGCTACAATGAGCAGTTCTTC | CASSRPGLRYNEQFF
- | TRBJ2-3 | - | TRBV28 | TGTGCCAGCAGTTTAGGGCAGATCACAGATACGCAGTATTTT | CASSLGQITDTQYF
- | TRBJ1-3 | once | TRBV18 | TGTGCCAGCTCACCACTCATACCCGTTGGGGTGGAGGACACCATATATTTT | CASSPLIPVGVEDTIYF
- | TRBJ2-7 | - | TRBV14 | TGTGCCAGCAGCCCTTGGGGAGGCTACGAGCAGTACTTC | CASSPWGGYEQYF
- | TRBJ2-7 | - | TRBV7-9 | TGTGCCAGCAGCTTATTCAGTAAATACGAGCAGTACTTC | CASSLFSKYEQYF
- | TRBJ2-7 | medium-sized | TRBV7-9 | TGTGCCAGCAGCTCCCGAGTCCCAGGGTCGGGTGGCTACGAGCAGTACTTC | CASSSRVPGSGGYEQYF
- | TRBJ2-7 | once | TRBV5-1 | TGCGCCAGCAGCTCCCAGGGGGGCCACGAGCAGTACTTC | CASSSQGGHEQYF
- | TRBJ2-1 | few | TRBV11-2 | TGTGCCAGCAGCTTAGGGGAGAGAGAGCAGTTCTTC | CASSLGEREQFF
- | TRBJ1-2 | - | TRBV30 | TGTGCCTGGAGTGGAAATTGGGCCGGCTACACCTTC | CAWSGNWAGYTF
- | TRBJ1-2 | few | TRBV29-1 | TGCAGCGCGGGAGGGGGAACGAATGGCTACACCTTC | CSAGGGTNGYTF
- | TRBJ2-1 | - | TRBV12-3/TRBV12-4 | TGTGCCAGCACCATCATTAATGAGCAGTTCTTC | CASTIINEQFF
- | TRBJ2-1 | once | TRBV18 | TGTGCCAGCTCACGGGTTGTAGGAGCTGAGCAGTTCTTC | CASSRVVGAEQFF
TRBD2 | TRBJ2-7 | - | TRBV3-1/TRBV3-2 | TGTGCCAGCAGCCAAGGACGAGCGGGGGGTACCTACGAGCAGTACTTC | CASSQGRAGGTYEQYF
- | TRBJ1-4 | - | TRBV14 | TGTGCCAGCAGCCAAGATTACGGGGGACGGGTTTATGAAAAACTGTTTTTT | CASSQDYGGRVYEKLFF
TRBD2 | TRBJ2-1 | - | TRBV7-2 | TGTGCCAGCAGCCCACCGGGACTAGCGGGGGGTACCAATGATGGGCAGTTCTTC | CASSPPGLAGGTNDGQFF
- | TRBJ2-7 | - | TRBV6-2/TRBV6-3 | TGTGCCAGCAGTTTGCCGGGACTTCCTCGACAGAGGTACTTC | CASSLPGLPRQRYF
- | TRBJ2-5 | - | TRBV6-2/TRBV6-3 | TGTGCCAGCAGTCAGGAAGAGACCCAGTACTTC | CASSQEETQYF
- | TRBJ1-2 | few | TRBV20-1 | TGCAGTGCTAGTCTTTCTGCACAGGGCGATGGCTACACCTTC | CSASLSAQGDGYTF
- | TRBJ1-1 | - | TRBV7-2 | TGTGCCAGCAGCTTAGACGCAGGGGAGTACACTGAAGCTTTCTTT | CASSLDAGEYTEAFF
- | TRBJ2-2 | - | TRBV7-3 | TGTGCCAGCAGCGCCGGTGGGGAGCTGTTTTTT | CASSAGGELFF
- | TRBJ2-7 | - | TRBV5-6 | TGTGCCAGCAGCCCCCCCCAGTCAGCCGCGGCGGGATTCCATGGGGAGCAGTACTTC | CASSPPQSAAAGFHGEQYF
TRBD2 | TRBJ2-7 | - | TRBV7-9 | TGTGCCAGCAGCTTAGGGTCCGGGACTAGTGGCGAGCAGTACTTC | CASSLGSGTSGEQYF
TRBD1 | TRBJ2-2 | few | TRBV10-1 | TGCGCCAGCCCAGTCTGCGGACAGGGGGAAAACACCGGGGAGCTGTTTTTT | CASPVCGQGENTGELFF
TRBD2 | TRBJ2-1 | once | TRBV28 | TGTGCCAGCAGACCTCTAGCGGGTGACTACAATGAGCAGTTCTTC | CASRPLAGDYNEQFF
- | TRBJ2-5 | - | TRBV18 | TGTGCCAGCTCACCTCCTCAAGAGACCCAGTACTTC | CASSPPQETQYF
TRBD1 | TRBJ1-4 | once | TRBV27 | TGTGCCAGCAAAAAGACAGGGAATAATGAAAAACTGTTTTTT | CASKKTGNNEKLFF
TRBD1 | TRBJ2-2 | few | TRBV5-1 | TGCGCCAGCAGCATAGGGGACAGATTCACCGGGGAGCTGTTTTTT | CASSIGDRFTGELFF
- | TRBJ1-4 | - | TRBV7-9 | TGTGCCAGCAGCTTACGGCAGGATAATGAAAAACTGTTTTTT | CASSLRQDNEKLFF
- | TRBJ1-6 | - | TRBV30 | TGTGCCTGGAGTTCGACAGGTGCCAATTCACCCCTCCACTTT | CAWSSTGANSPLHF
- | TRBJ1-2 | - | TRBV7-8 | TGTGCCAGCAGTTTAGGAGGGACTGTTGGCTATGGCTACACCTTC | CASSLGGTVGYGYTF
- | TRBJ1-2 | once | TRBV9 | TGTGCCAGCAGCGTAACAGGGACTAATAACTATGGCTACACCTTC | CASSVTGTNNYGYTF
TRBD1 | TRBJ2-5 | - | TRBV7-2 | TGTGCCAGCAGCTTGGACAGGGGTGGGGGGACCCAGTACTTC | CASSLDRGGGTQYF
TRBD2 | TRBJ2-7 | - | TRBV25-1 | TGTGCCAGCAGTGAGGGACTAGCGGGATCTTACGAGCAGTACTTC | CASSEGLAGSYEQYF
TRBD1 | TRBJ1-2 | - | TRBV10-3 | TGTGCCACCGCACAGGGGACCCTCGATGGCTACACCTTC | CATAQGTLDGYTF
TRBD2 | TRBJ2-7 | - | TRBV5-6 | TGTGCCAGCAGCTTGAGTATTCGAGGCGGGGGGGTACCCTACGAGCAGTACTTC | CASSLSIRGGGVPYEQYF
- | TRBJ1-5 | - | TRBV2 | TGTGCCAGCACTGGGGGGCAGGGAGGGCGCAATCAGCCCCAGCATTTT | CASTGGQGGRNQPQHF
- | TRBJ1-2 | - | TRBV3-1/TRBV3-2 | TGTGCCAGCAACTCCCTGCAGGGTAACTATGGCTACACCTTC | CASNSLQGNYGYTF
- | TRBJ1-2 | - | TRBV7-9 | TGTGCCAGCAGCCTCCTTCAGACAGGACCTGGCTACACCTTC | CASSLLQTGPGYTF
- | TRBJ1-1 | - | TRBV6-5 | TGTGCCAGCACAACAGATCTGAACACTGAAGCTTTCTTT | CASTTDLNTEAFF
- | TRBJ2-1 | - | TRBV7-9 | TGTGCCAGCAGCTTAACCCTTAGCAGTGATGAGCAGTTCTTC | CASSLTLSSDEQFF
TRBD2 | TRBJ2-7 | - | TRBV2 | TGTGCCAGCAGTGAAGCGCTGTGGCGGGGGGGCAGCGAGCAGTACTTC | CASSEALWRGGSEQYF